A single sample gave rise to the 27 T cell receptor beta chains below, sequenced in a study of cytomegalovirus exposure and HLA in healthy donors. Libraries were prepared by immunoSEQ multiplex PCR; TCRdb keeps only in-frame clonotypes and omits some of them. Of about 110,000 clones in the sample, 88% were seen once. Sequencing input: PBMCs. These receptors were obtained from a woman under 30 in good health and CMV-seropositive.

J is TRBJ1-4 and V is TRBV6-6; D may be TRBD1 (5 bases). V was pared by 4 bases and J by 17 bases, with 17 bases between. The CDR3 sequence is 12 residues long. Germline CDR1 reads MNHNY; CDR2 reads SVGAGI (reference sequence). CDR3 in amino acids: CASSSGDRSSFF. The CDR3 DNA reads TGTGCCAGCAGTTCAGGCGACAGATCGAGTTTTTTT.

In its sample, this clone was seen many times. CDR3: CASSEGGADHNEQFF. The CDR3 bases are TGTGCCAGCAGTGAGGGGGGGGCCGATCACAATGAGCAGTTCTTC. This chain uses TRBV6-4 with TRBJ2-1, with D maybe TRBD2 (7 bases). Germline CDR1 reads MRHNA; CDR2 reads SNTAGT. V lost 3 bases and J 5 bases, leaving 14 bases between the germline ends. The CDR3 has 15 amino acids.

V gene TRBV15 combines with J gene TRBJ1-2, with 10 bases aligning to TRBD1. The CDR3 extends over 16 amino acids. The V segment lost 1 base and the J segment 2 bases; nucleotides outside the gene matches: 4. Per the germline V gene, CDR1 is LNHNV and CDR2 is YYDKDF (reference sequence). The CDR3 DNA is TGTGCCACCAGCAGAGGGGGACAGGGGAAAAACTATGGCTACACCTTC. Translated: CATSRGGQGKNYGYTF.

This clone is a singleton in its sample. The rearrangement links TRBV10-3 to TRBJ1-5; no definite D call. The germline CDR1 and CDR2 sequences are ENHRY and SYGVKD. CDR3 size: 14 residues. Trimming shortened V by 2 bases and J by 3 bases, and 8 bases separated the two germline ends. The CDR3 DNA reads as TGTGCCATCAGTGAGGTCCCCTCCAATCAGCCCCAGCATTTT. This sequence encodes CAISEVPSNQPQHF.

The chain couples TRBV19 to TRBJ2-2; 10 positions agree with TRBD1. CDR3 length: 15 residues. The V gene end was trimmed by 4 bases and the J gene end by 6 bases; junction bases not matched to a gene: 5. Germline V lookup: CDR1 LNHDA, CDR2 SQIVND (reference sequence). The CDR3, as DNA: TGTGCCAGTAGTAGCTTAGACAGGGGGCCCGGGGAGCTGTTTTTT. This sequence encodes CASSSLDRGPGELFF.

The gene calls are TRBV5-4 and TRBJ1-2, with D unresolved. Germline CDR1 is SGHNT and CDR2 is YYREEE (reference sequence). The CDR3 has 12 amino acids. V was shortened by 0 bases and J by 6 bases, with 6 bases between the two germline ends. CDR3 in DNA: TGTGCCAGCAGCTTGGGAGTAAATGGCTACACCTTC. This sequence encodes CASSLGVNGYTF.

The genes are TRBV15 and TRBJ2-7; maybe TRBD1 (5 bases). The V gene's germline CDR1 is LNHNV and CDR2 YYDKDF (reference sequence). V was cut by 1 base and J by 2 bases, with 9 bases left in between. CDR3 length: 14 residues. The CDR3 region has the DNA TGTGCCACCAGCAGAGCCAGGGAACCCTACGAGCAGTACTTC. Its translation is CATSRAREPYEQYF.

The V call is TRBV18, the J call TRBJ1-2; no clear D. The CDR3 totals 13 residues. Germline V gives CDR1 KGHSH, CDR2 LQKENI. Between the trimmed V and J ends, which lost 2 bases and 6 bases, there was a span of 10 bases. CDR3 DNA sequence: TGTGCCAGCTCACCAATCACTTCCGATGGCTACACCTTC. Translating gives CASSPITSDGYTF.

The chain is built from TRBV10-3 and TRBJ1-1, with TRBD1 as a possible D gene (5 bases). The ends were cut back, 7 bases at V and 2 bases at J, with 8 bases in the middle. Germline assignment: CDR1 ENHRY and CDR2 SYGVKD. The CDR3 is made up of 12 amino acids. The CDR3 nucleotides read TGTGCCATCAAAACAGGAAACACTGAAGCTTTCTTT. It encodes CAIKTGNTEAFF.

This clone has a single count. The chain carries TRBV2 and TRBJ1-1, with D possibly TRBD1 on 5 matching bases. The CDR3 has 11 residues. CDR1 SNHLY and CDR2 FYNNEI come from the germline V gene. The germline V and J ends were trimmed by 6 bases and 7 bases, with 9 bases remaining between them. This CDR3 is CASRQELEAFF. In DNA, the CDR3 is TGTGCCAGCAGACAGGAGCTTGAAGCTTTCTTT.

There are a few counts of this clone. The chain couples TRBV27 to TRBJ2-2, with unresolved D. The CDR3 length is 15 residues. V was cut by 3 bases and J by 2 bases, with 10 bases left in between. Germline CDR1 and CDR2: MNHEY and SMNVEV (reference sequence). The CDR3 DNA reads as TGTGCCAGCAGTTTCACTTCCCGAAACACCGGGGAGCTGTTTTTT. Protein sequence: CASSFTSRNTGELFF.

The genes are TRBV9 and TRBJ1-1; D uncertain. This CDR3 contains 13 residues. Deletions cut 0 bases from V and 5 bases from J, with 8 bases between. The V gene's germline CDR1 is SGDLS and CDR2 YYNGEE. The CDR3 DNA reads TGTGCCAGCAGCGTAGACCTAGTAACTGAAGCTTTCTTT. This translates into CASSVDLVTEAFF.

The gene calls are TRBV28 and TRBJ1-1, with 7 bases that match TRBD1. The J segment lost 0 bases and the V segment lost 5 bases, leaving 6 bases of the junction unmatched. The CDR3 consists of 15 residues. From germline, CDR1 is MDHEN and CDR2 SYDVKM. The CDR3 reads CASSPPDRMNTEAFF. The DNA of the CDR3 is TGTGCCAGCAGTCCCCCGGACAGGATGAACACTGAAGCTTTCTTT.

J is TRBJ1-6 and V is TRBV6-5; 10 positions match TRBD1. Germline CDR1 MNHEY, CDR2 SVGAGI. The CDR3 has 14 residues. Trimming took 6 bases from V and 14 from J; bases not matched to a gene: 10. The CDR3 here is CASRGAGTGDSLHF. Written as DNA, the CDR3 is TGTGCCAGCAGGGGAGCCGGGACAGGGGATTCCCTCCACTTT.

The chain employs TRBV28 and TRBJ1-1; 7 positions agree with TRBD1. Germline V gene lookup returns CDR1 MDHEN and CDR2 SYDVKM. With V trimmed by 10 bases and J by 4 bases, 12 bases remained unmatched. This CDR3 comprises 14 residues. The CDR3 here is CATSEWGQRTEAFF. The DNA for the CDR3 is TGTGCCACCTCGGAGTGGGGACAGCGCACTGAAGCTTTCTTT.

J is TRBJ1-5 and V is TRBV27; TRBD1 agrees at 9 bases. V trimming: 5 bases; J trimming: 7 bases; junction bases outside the gene matches: 15. The length of the CDR3 is 17 residues. From germline, CDR1 is MNHEY and CDR2 SMNVEV (reference sequence). DNA of the CDR3: TGTGCCAGCAGTCACCAACCGGGACAGGGCGAGAGGCAGCCCCAGCATTTT. It encodes CASSHQPGQGERQPQHF.

DNA of the CDR3: TGTGCCAGCAGTTTATTGGGCCTGTCGAGCTCCTATAATTCACCCCTCCACTTT. Translating it yields CASSLLGLSSSYNSPLHF. J is TRBJ1-6 and V is TRBV28; unclear D gene. The CDR3 length is 18 residues. The V gene lost 1 base and the J gene lost 0 bases, with 13 bases spanning the gap. Germline V gene lookup returns CDR1 MDHEN and CDR2 SYDVKM.

The chain uses TRBV19 and TRBJ2-2; TRBD2 agrees at 7 bases. J lost 4 bases, V lost 5 bases, and 16 bases had no gene match. CDR1 is LNHDA and CDR2 is SQIVND in the germline V gene (reference sequence). This CDR3 is 18 amino acids long. CDR3: CASSRASGRGFVTGELFF. CDR3 DNA: TGTGCCAGTAGTCGAGCCTCGGGGCGGGGGTTCGTCACCGGGGAGCTGTTTTTT. Full variable domain (outside the CDR3, taken from reference TRBV19 and TRBJ2-2): DGGITQSPKYLFRKEGQNVTLSCEQNLNHDAMYWYRQDPGQGLRLIYYSQIVNDFQKGDIAEGYSVSREKKESFPLTVTSAQKNPTAFYLCASSRASGRGFVTGELFFGEGSRLTVL.

The table lists this clone with a few counts. The chain uses TRBV28 and TRBJ1-6, with 7 bases identical to TRBD1. Trimming removed 3 bases from V and 5 bases from J; junction bases left unmatched: 4. Germline values: CDR1 MDHEN, CDR2 SYDVKM. The CDR3 spans 15 residues. The CDR3 region is CASSFWDRNNSPLHF. The CDR3 bases are TGTGCCAGCAGTTTCTGGGACAGAAATAATTCACCCCTCCACTTT.

V usage is TRBV6-6 and J usage is TRBJ1-2, with unresolved D. Germline assignment: CDR1 MNHNY and CDR2 SVGAGI (reference sequence). V was pared by 2 bases and J by 6 bases, with 7 bases between. The CDR3 sequence is 12 residues long. The CDR3 here is CASSYIRDGYTF. In DNA form, the CDR3 reads TGTGCCAGCAGTTACATCCGAGATGGCTACACCTTC.

This chain links TRBV11-3 with TRBJ2-1; maybe TRBD2 (7 bases). Trimming cost V 5 bases and J 5 bases, with 19 bases left between them. This CDR3 spans 16 amino acids. Germline lookup yields CDR1 SGHNT and CDR2 YENEEA. CDR3 sequence reads: CASSRAKTGGHNEQFF. The CDR3 bases are TGTGCCAGCAGCCGCGCAAAAACGGGGGGCCACAATGAGCAGTTCTTC.

In DNA form, the CDR3 reads TGTGCCAGCAGCCGAGGGGGGGGGAGCACAGATACGCAGTATTTT. It codes for CASSRGGGSTDTQYF. V is TRBV7-6 and J is TRBJ2-3; a possible D gene is TRBD2 (7 bases). The CDR3 has 15 residues. V gave up 5 bases and J gave up 0 bases, with 12 bases separating them. Germline CDR1 reads SGHVS; CDR2 reads FNYEAQ.

This chain links TRBV5-1 with TRBJ2-1; no definite D call. The germline gives CDR1 SGHRS, CDR2 YFSETQ. The CDR3 contains 13 residues. V dropped 4 bases and J dropped 0 bases, with 5 bases sitting between them. CDR3 nucleotide sequence: TGCGCCAGCAGCCTAAGCTCCTACAATGAGCAGTTCTTC. It yields the protein CASSLSSYNEQFF. Full variable domain (outside the CDR3, taken from reference TRBV5-1 and TRBJ2-1): KAGVTQTPRYLIKTRGQQVTLSCSPISGHRSVSWYQQTPGQGLQFLFEYFSETQRNKGNFPGRFSGRQFSNSRSEMNVSTLELGDSALYLCASSLSSYNEQFFGPGTRLTVL.

The chain employs TRBV27 and TRBJ1-1; D is uncertain. Trimming left V 5 bases short and J 1 base short, with 11 bases between. The V gene's germline CDR1 is MNHEY and CDR2 SMNVEV (reference sequence). CDR3 size: 14 residues. CDR3: CASSLYVTNTEAFF. CDR3 DNA: TGTGCCAGCAGTCTCTATGTCACGAACACTGAAGCTTTCTTT.

V and J are TRBV6-6 and TRBJ1-5; unclear D gene. CDR3 length equals 16 residues. CDR1 and CDR2 (germline): MNHNY, SVGAGI (reference sequence). V was shortened by 2 bases and J by 6 bases, with 17 bases between the two germline ends. The DNA of the CDR3 is TGTGCCAGCAGTTACATGGCGGGCACCGATGGTCAGCCCCAGCATTTT. This encodes CASSYMAGTDGQPQHF.

J is TRBJ1-6 and V is TRBV13, with D possibly matching TRBD1 (5 bases). CDR3 length: 16 amino acids. Trimming removed 2 bases from V and 9 bases from J, with 17 bases in between. Per germline, CDR1 PRHDT and CDR2 FYEKMQ (reference sequence). The CDR3 coding sequence is TGTGCCAGCAGCTTATACAGAAGGGCCCAGGGTTCACCCCTCCACTTT. Its translation is CASSLYRRAQGSPLHF.

This chain connects TRBV7-8 to TRBJ2-7; tentative D call: TRBD2 (5 bases). Germline V lookup: CDR1 SGHVS, CDR2 FQNEAQ. The CDR3 contains 16 residues. Trimming stripped 5 bases from V and 3 bases from J, with 20 bases between. DNA of the CDR3: TGTGCCAGCAGCCCGTCCCTTTCCGGGATAAACTACGAGCAGTACGTC. It specifies CASSPSLSGINYEQYV.